The 12 T cell receptor beta chains in this list originate from one sample, sequenced in a study of T cell responses to AZD1222 COVID-19 vaccine. Sequencing was performed with immunoSEQ multiplex PCR; in TCRdb, only in-frame clones are kept and a portion is missing. The table has about 120,000 clones, roughly 87% seen once. The sequencing used peripheral blood, collected 28 days after the second AZD1222 dose. Receptors were obtained from an adult who received the AZD1222 COVID-19 vaccine.

The chain carries TRBV7-9 and TRBJ1-5, with D perhaps TRBD1 (5 bases). The CDR3 length is 12 residues. Trimming removed 4 bases at V and 5 bases at J, with 6 bases between. The germline CDR1 and CDR2 sequences are SEHNR and FQNEAQ (reference sequence). CDR3 in DNA: TGTGCCAGCAGCTGGGGGGATCAGCCCCAGCATTTT. This translates into CASSWGDQPQHF.

V usage is TRBV7-3 and J usage is TRBJ1-2; D is perhaps TRBD1 (6 bases). The germline gives CDR1 SGHTA, CDR2 FQGTGA. Trimming cost V 2 bases and J 4 bases, with 17 bases left between them. The CDR3 runs to 16 residues. CDR3 coding DNA: TGTGCCAGCAGCTTAGGGGGGGCATCAGCGCTCTATGGCTACACCTTC. The encoded protein is CASSLGGASALYGYTF.

The rearrangement uses TRBV5-6 and TRBJ2-7, with no clear D. The germline gives CDR1 SGHDT, CDR2 YYEEEE. This CDR3 spans 15 amino acids. V gave up 2 bases and J gave up 0 bases, with 12 bases separating them. CDR3 nucleotide sequence: TGTGCCAGCAGCTTAAGGCCCCTCGGCTCCTACGAGCAGTACTTC. It codes for CASSLRPLGSYEQYF.

The chain employs TRBV7-2 and TRBJ1-1, with 10 positions matching TRBD1. The germline V gene has CDR1 SGHTA and CDR2 FQGNSA. Unmatched junction bases numbered 4, after V lost 4 bases and J lost 2 bases. The CDR3 consists of 15 residues. DNA for the CDR3: TGTGCCAGCAGCTCCTGGACAGGGGGAAACACTGAAGCTTTCTTT. As protein: CASSSWTGGNTEAFF.

This chain links TRBV5-1 with TRBJ1-1; D perhaps matches TRBD1 (5 bases). CDR3 length: 13 residues. The V end lost 2 bases, the J end lost 3 bases, and 8 bases lay between the germline ends. Germline V gene lookup returns CDR1 SGHRS and CDR2 YFSETQ. CDR3 bases: TGCGCCAGCAGCTTCGGGGGAGACACTGAAGCTTTCTTT. This encodes CASSFGGDTEAFF.

The rearrangement uses TRBV18 and TRBJ1-2; D is ambiguous. V lost 1 base, J lost 2 bases, and 11 bases lay in between. The V gene's germline CDR1 is KGHSH and CDR2 LQKENI. CDR3 length equals 15 residues. The CDR3 region has the DNA TGTGCCAGCTCACCACAATATTACGGGAACTATGGCTACACCTTC. It codes for CASSPQYYGNYGYTF.

This chain joins TRBV29-1 and TRBJ1-2; no clear D. With 3 bases removed from V and 4 bases from J, the gap between germline ends came to 6 bases. The germline V gene encodes CDR1 SQVTM and CDR2 ANQGSEA. The CDR3 runs 11 residues. The CDR3 is CSVDRSYGYTF. In nucleotides, the CDR3 is TGCAGCGTTGACAGGTCCTATGGCTACACCTTC. The whole variable domain, remainder taken from reference TRBV29-1 and TRBJ1-2, is SAVISQKPSRDICQRGTSLTIQCQVDSQVTMMFWYRQQPGQSLTLIATANQGSEATYESGFVIDKFPISRPNLTFSTLTVSNMSPEDSSIYLCSVDRSYGYTFGSGTRLTVV.

The rearrangement joins TRBV6-1 to TRBJ2-7; TRBD2 matches 12 bases. Germline V gene sequence: CDR1 MNHNS, CDR2 SASEGT. This CDR3 has 15 amino acids. V dropped 4 bases and J dropped 1; count of bases not matched to a gene: 2. The CDR3 loop is CASSAGTSGSYEQYF. The DNA for the CDR3 is TGTGCCAGCAGTGCCGGGACTAGCGGGTCCTACGAGCAGTACTTC.

The rearrangement joins TRBV29-1 to TRBJ1-1; TRBD1 might be the D (5 bases). V shed 8 bases and J shed 4 bases, with 11 bases lying between them. The CDR3 spans 11 residues. From germline, CDR1 is SQVTM and CDR2 ANQGSEA. The CDR3 DNA is TGCAGCCTCAGGGAGGGCACTGAAGCTTTCTTT. Translation: CSLREGTEAFF.

About this clone: Distinct nucleotide sequences in the sample also encode this CDR3. This sequence joins TRBV18 and TRBJ2-6, with a possible D match to TRBD1 (6 bases). The germline V gene encodes CDR1 KGHSH and CDR2 LQKENI. V was clipped by 3 bases and J by 4 bases, with 13 bases between them. This CDR3 region has 16 residues. CDR3 amino acids: CASSPRGGAGANVLTF. CDR3 DNA: TGTGCCAGCTCACCCAGGGGCGGCGCCGGGGCCAACGTCCTGACTTTC.

The rearrangement uses TRBV3-1 (or the pseudogene TRBV3-2) and TRBJ2-1, with D perhaps assigned TRBD1 or TRBD2 (5 bases each). The germline CDR1 and CDR2 sequences are LGHDT and YNNKEL (reference sequence). The V end lost 0 bases, the J end lost 4 bases, and 19 bases lay between the germline ends. This CDR3 region has 18 residues. CDR3 loop: CASSQDLGDGAGYNEQFF. For the CDR3, the DNA is TGTGCCAGCAGCCAAGATCTTGGCGACGGGGCCGGGTACAATGAGCAGTTCTTC.

This chain uses TRBV5-1 with TRBJ1-1; D is unresolved. The CDR3 covers 16 residues. Germline CDR1 and CDR2: SGHRS and YFSETQ. The ends were cut back, 1 base at V and 2 bases at J, with 15 bases in the middle. The CDR3 protein is CASSLWVGLPNTEAFF. CDR3 nucleotides: TGCGCCAGCAGCTTGTGGGTCGGACTTCCCAACACTGAAGCTTTCTTT.